This T cell receptor beta chain derives from a study of a mutant IDH1 vaccine in newly diagnosed glioma. Time point indicated: baseline, week 1 (first vaccination visit). Noted treatment: pre-vaccination baseline after standard-of-care therapy. The study's findings and limits: Top-clonotype changes in peripheral T cells seemed unrelated to pseudoprogression.

Worth noting for this clone: The antigen remains unidentified.

There are 14 residues in the CDR3. Germline V gene data show CDR1 as MNHNS and CDR2 as SASEGT. V dropped 4 bases and J dropped 4 bases, with 11 bases sitting between them. The assay was immunoSEQ multiplex PCR, and TCRdb's table has in-frame clones only and misses some. The table records 55,000 to 70,000 clones, around 74% of them present only once. This sequence was found in a man aged 45-65 years with glioma. The chain uses TRBV6-1 and TRBJ1-5; tentatively, D is TRBD1 (6 bases). Sequencing was performed on PBMCs, taken from a glioma patient treated with radiotherapy, temozolomide or both. CDR3 in DNA: TGTGCCAGCAGTGCACAGGGCTGGAATCAGCCCCAGCATTTT. Protein sequence: CASSAQGWNQPQHF.